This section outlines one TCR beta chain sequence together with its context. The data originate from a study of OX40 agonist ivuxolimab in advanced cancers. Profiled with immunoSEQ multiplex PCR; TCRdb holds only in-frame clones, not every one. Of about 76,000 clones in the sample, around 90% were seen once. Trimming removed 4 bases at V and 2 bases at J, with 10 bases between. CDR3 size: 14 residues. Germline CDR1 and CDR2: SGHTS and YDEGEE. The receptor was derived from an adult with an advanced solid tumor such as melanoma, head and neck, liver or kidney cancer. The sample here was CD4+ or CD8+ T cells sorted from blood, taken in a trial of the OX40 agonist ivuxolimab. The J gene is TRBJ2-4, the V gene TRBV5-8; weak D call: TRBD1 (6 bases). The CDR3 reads CASSAGQPKNIQYF. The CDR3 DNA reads TGTGCCAGCAGCGCAGGACAGCCCAAAAACATTCAGTACTTC.